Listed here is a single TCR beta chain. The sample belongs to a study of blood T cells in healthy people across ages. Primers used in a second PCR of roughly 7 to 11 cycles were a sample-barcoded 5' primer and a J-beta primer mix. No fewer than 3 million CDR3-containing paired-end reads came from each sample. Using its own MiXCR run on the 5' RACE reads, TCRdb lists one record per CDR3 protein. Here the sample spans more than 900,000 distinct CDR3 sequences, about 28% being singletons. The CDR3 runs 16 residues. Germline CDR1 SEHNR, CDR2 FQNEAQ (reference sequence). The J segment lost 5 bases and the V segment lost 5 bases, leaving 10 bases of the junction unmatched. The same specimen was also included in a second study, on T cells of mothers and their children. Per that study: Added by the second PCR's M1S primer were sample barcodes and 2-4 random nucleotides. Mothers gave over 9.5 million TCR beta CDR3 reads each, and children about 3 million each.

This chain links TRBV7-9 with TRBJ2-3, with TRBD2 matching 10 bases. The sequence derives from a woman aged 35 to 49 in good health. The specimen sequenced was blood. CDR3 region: CASSPLAGWFRDTQYF. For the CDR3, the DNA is TGTGCCAGCAGCCCACTAGCGGGGTGGTTTAGAGATACGCAGTATTTT.